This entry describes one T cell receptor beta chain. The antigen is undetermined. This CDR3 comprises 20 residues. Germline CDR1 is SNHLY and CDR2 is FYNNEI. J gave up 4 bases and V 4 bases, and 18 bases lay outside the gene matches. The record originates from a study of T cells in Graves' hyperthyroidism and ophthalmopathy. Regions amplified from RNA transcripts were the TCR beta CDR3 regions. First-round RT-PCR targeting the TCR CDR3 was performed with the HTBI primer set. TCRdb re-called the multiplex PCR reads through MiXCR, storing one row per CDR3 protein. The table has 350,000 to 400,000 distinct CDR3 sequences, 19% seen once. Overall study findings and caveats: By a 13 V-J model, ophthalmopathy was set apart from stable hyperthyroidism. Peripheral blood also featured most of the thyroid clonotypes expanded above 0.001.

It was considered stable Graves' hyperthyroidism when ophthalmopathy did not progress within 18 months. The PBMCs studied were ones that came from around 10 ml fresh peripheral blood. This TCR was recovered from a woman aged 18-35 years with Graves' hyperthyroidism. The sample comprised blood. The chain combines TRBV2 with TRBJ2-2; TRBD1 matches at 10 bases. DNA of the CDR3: TGTGCCAGCAGTGCCCCCGGGACAGGGGTCATACCCAACACCACCGGGGAGCTGTTTTTT. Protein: CASSAPGTGVIPNTTGELFF.